This TCR beta chain was identified in a study of T cell repertoires in cytomegalovirus infection. Whole-study findings and limits: The study identified carriers of CMV plus the relevant HLA from cumulative public TCR beta family frequency. Dominating the ex vivo response were HLA-C-restricted CMV-specific TCR beta clonotypes.

MiXCR, run by TCRdb on the reads, gives a single entry per CDR3 protein. The sample has over 250,000 distinct CDR3 sequences, 20% to 25% seen once. Concerning this clonotype itself: Its antigen remains unknown.

CDR3 size: 15 residues. Trimming removed 6 bases from V and 1 base from J, with 16 bases in between. Germline CDR1 is DFQATT and CDR2 is SNEGSKA (reference sequence). V and J are TRBV20-1 and TRBJ2-1, with D tentatively TRBD1 (7 bases). This TCR was sampled from a human donor in good health (CMV status not recorded). Some clones in this sample may be carry-over from other donors' samples. The sequenced sample was cultured PBMCs, obtained from culture after CMV antigen stimulation. This chain's CDR3 is CSATPSGGSYNEQFF. DNA for the CDR3: TGCAGTGCAACACCCTCAGGGGGGTCCTACAATGAGCAGTTCTTC.